These 14 T cell receptor beta chains were sequenced from one sample in a study of blood T cell repertoires in COVID-19 (dated by TCRdb to the early 2020s). Receptors were amplified or captured by the immunoSEQ multiplex PCR assay. TCRdb carries this immuneACCESS record with in-frame sequences only. Its versions omit some clonotypes, under half of them owing to an unresolved V gene in the studies checked, with the rest unexplained. This sample holds approximately 290,000 clones; approximately 85% were observed only once. The ten most abundant clones make up roughly 4% of the sample. Sequences were obtained from PBMCs or T cells enriched from blood (not recorded which). The source is a woman in her thirties who had recovered from COVID-19.

The count of this clone is one. V gene TRBV7-2 combines with J gene TRBJ2-6, with 7 bases that match TRBD1. The J segment lost 1 base and the V segment lost 5 bases, leaving 8 bases of the junction unmatched. The germline V gene encodes CDR1 SGHTA and CDR2 FQGNSA. The CDR3 spans 17 residues. CDR3 coding DNA: TGTGCCAGCAGCCAAGCCGACAGGGTTTCTGGGGCCAACGTCCTGACTTTC. The encoded protein is CASSQADRVSGANVLTF. Complete variable domain (other parts from reference TRBV7-2 and TRBJ2-6): GAGVSQSPSNKVTEKGKDVELRCDPISGHTALYWYRQSLGQGLEFLIYFQGNSAPDKSGLPSDRFSAERTGGSVSTLTIQRTQQEDSAVYLCASSQADRVSGANVLTFGAGSRLTVL.

The V and J genes are TRBV11-2 and TRBJ2-5; D might be TRBD1 (6 bases). This CDR3 contains 13 residues. Trimming shortened V by 6 bases and J by 5 bases, and 13 bases separated the two germline ends. CDR1 and CDR2 from the germline V gene are SGHAT and FQNNGV. DNA of the CDR3: TGTGCCAGCAGAAAGGGAAGGGGGGAGACCCAGTACTTC. Its translation: CASRKGRGETQYF.

The chain links TRBV19 to TRBJ2-6, with 8 bases that match TRBD1. The V and J ends lost 3 bases and 4 bases, in that order; junction bases with no gene match: 5. The CDR3 covers 16 residues. CDR1 is LNHDA and CDR2 is SQIVND in the germline V gene (reference sequence). CDR3 sequence: CASSIQGAQGANVLTF. The CDR3 DNA reads as TGTGCCAGTAGTATCCAGGGGGCGCAAGGGGCCAACGTCCTGACTTTC.

The genes are TRBV5-6 and TRBJ1-1; D not certain. CDR3 length: 13 residues. Germline CDR1 and CDR2: SGHDT and YYEEEE. Trimming took 1 base from V and 1 from J, leaving 5 bases between them. For the CDR3, the DNA is TGTGCCAGCAGCTTGATAGAGAACACTGAAGCTTTCTTT. This sequence encodes CASSLIENTEAFF.

The J gene is TRBJ2-1, the V gene TRBV6-5; D not certain. CDR3 length: 14 residues. V was pared by 6 bases and J by 2 bases, with 11 bases between. CDR1 MNHEY and CDR2 SVGAGI come from the germline V gene. The CDR3, as DNA: TGTGCCAGCAGGCCCCCCCAGACCTACAATGAGCAGTTCTTC. Its protein product is CASRPPQTYNEQFF.

V usage is TRBV2 and J usage is TRBJ1-2, with TRBD1 identical over 7 bases. This CDR3 contains 17 residues. Germline V gives CDR1 SNHLY, CDR2 FYNNEI. Trimming removed 8 bases from V and 6 bases from J; junction bases left unmatched: 21. CDR3 sequence (DNA): TGTGCCAGCGAAACCTTAGACAGGGAGGTAAAATGGAATGGCTACACCTTC. Translation gives CASETLDREVKWNGYTF.

J is TRBJ1-4 and V is TRBV28; 10 positions agree with TRBD1. Germline V lookup: CDR1 MDHEN, CDR2 SYDVKM. CDR3 length: 15 amino acids. Germline trimming cut 4 bases from V and 10 bases from J; bases unmatched to any gene: 9. The CDR3 protein is CASSYAGTGERKLFF. The CDR3 DNA reads as TGTGCCAGCAGTTATGCCGGGACAGGGGAGAGAAAACTGTTTTTT.

The chain recombines TRBV13 with TRBJ2-1; 7 nucleotides align to TRBD1. The CDR3 extends over 15 amino acids. With 8 bases clipped from V and 8 bases from J, the junction kept 15 bases outside the gene matches. The germline gives CDR1 PRHDT, CDR2 FYEKMQ (reference sequence). The CDR3 coding sequence is TGTGCCAGCCGGCAAACAGGGGTAAGGGAAGATGAGCAGTTCTTC. Encoded protein: CASRQTGVREDEQFF. Combining the CDR3 with reference TRBV13 and TRBJ2-1 gives the whole variable domain AAGVIQSPRHLIKEKRETATLKCYPIPRHDTVYWYQQGPGQDPQFLISFYEKMQSDKGSIPDRFSAQQFSDYHSELNMSSLELGDSALYFCASRQTGVREDEQFFGPGTRLTVL.

The rearrangement uses TRBV28 and TRBJ2-7; D possibly corresponds to TRBD2 (6 bases). V was clipped by 1 base and J by 6 bases, with 13 bases between them. Per the germline V gene, CDR1 is MDHEN and CDR2 is SYDVKM. The CDR3 extends over 14 amino acids. This chain's CDR3 is CASSLSGEPVEQYF. DNA of the CDR3: TGTGCCAGCAGTTTATCGGGGGAACCGGTCGAGCAGTACTTC. Together with reference TRBV28 and TRBJ2-7, the CDR3 gives the full variable domain: DVKVTQSSRYLVKRTGEKVFLECVQDMDHENMFWYRQDPGLGLRLIYFSYDVKMKEKGDIPEGYSVSREKKERFSLILESASTNQTSMYLCASSLSGEPVEQYFGPGTRLTVT.

CDR3 protein: CAWGSGGYGYTF. As DNA, the CDR3 is TGTGCCTGGGGCAGCGGTGGCTATGGCTACACCTTC. The chain links TRBV30 to TRBJ1-2; D gene unclear. Trimming took 5 bases from V and 4 from J, leaving 11 bases between them. Germline V gene lookup returns CDR1 GTSNPN and CDR2 SVGIG (reference sequence). CDR3 length: 12 amino acids.

The V gene is TRBV3-1 (or the pseudogene TRBV3-2), the J gene TRBJ2-7, with D tentatively TRBD1 (6 bases). The CDR3 spans 14 residues. With 3 bases removed from V and 2 bases from J, the gap between germline ends came to 11 bases. Germline V lookup: CDR1 LGHDT, CDR2 YNNKEL (reference sequence). The CDR3 coding sequence is TGTGCCAGCAGCCATACATACAGGGCCTACGAGCAGTACTTC. This gives the protein CASSHTYRAYEQYF.

The chain joins TRBV9 to TRBJ1-4, with D maybe TRBD1 (5 bases). This CDR3 has 15 residues. V shed 2 bases and J shed 3 bases, with 11 bases lying between them. Germline CDR1 is SGDLS and CDR2 is YYNGEE. CDR3 DNA: TGTGCCAGCAGCGTCTCGGGGGTCCCTAATGAAAAACTGTTTTTT. Its translation: CASSVSGVPNEKLFF.

This clone was seen only once. This chain joins TRBV11-3 and TRBJ2-7; D may be TRBD1 (6 bases). This CDR3 is 18 amino acids long. The V gene's germline CDR1 is SGHNT and CDR2 YENEEA. Trimming removed 5 bases from V and 2 bases from J, with 25 bases in between. CDR3 region: CASSLSFPRDKGPYEQYF. CDR3 DNA: TGTGCCAGCAGCCTTTCCTTCCCCCGGGACAAAGGACCCTACGAGCAGTACTTC. Looking up the rest from reference TRBV11-3 and TRBJ2-7 gives the full variable domain: EAGVVQSPRYKIIEKKQPVAFWCNPISGHNTLYWYLQNLGQGPELLIRYENEEAVDDSQLPKDRFSAERLKGVDSTLKIQPAELGDSAVYLCASSLSFPRDKGPYEQYFGPGTRLTVT.

The V and J genes are TRBV15 and TRBJ1-1, with a tentative D call TRBD1 (5 bases). Between the trimmed V and J ends, which lost 0 bases and 6 bases, there was a span of 17 bases. The CDR3 length is 16 residues. Germline lookup yields CDR1 LNHNV and CDR2 YYDKDF (reference sequence). The CDR3 bases are TGTGCCACCAGCAGAGATAGCGGGGGGAAGGGCTCTGAAGCTTTCTTT. Encoded protein: CATSRDSGGKGSEAFF. Complete variable domain (other parts from reference TRBV15 and TRBJ1-1): DAMVIQNPRYQVTQFGKPVTLSCSQTLNHNVMYWYQQKSSQAPKLLFHYYDKDFNNEADTPDNFQSRRPNTSFCFLDIRSPGLGDTAMYLCATSRDSGGKGSEAFFGQGTRLTVV.